This T cell receptor (beta chain) was profiled in a study of cytotoxic CD8 clonotypes in ibrutinib-treated CLL. Study-wide points: Contraction or stability on treatment was seen for public clonotypes, which were uncommon.

This table comes from immunoSEQ multiplex PCR, and its TCRdb copy is limited to in-frame clones, with some not included. The sample includes over 30,000 clones, around 63% of them seen just once. Details on this clone: Its cognate antigen is unknown.

This sequence was found in a human donor with chronic lymphocytic leukemia. The source material was PBMCs, sampled at disease progression, from a patient treated with ibrutinib.

CDR3 region: CAWSPPLDTQYF. Here the CDR3 DNA reads TGTGCCTGGAGTCCCCCCCTAGATACGCAGTATTTT. The chain has TRBV30 and TRBJ2-3; D ambiguous. The length of the CDR3 is 12 residues. The V gene lost 2 bases and the J gene lost 5 bases, with 8 bases spanning the gap. Germline V gene data show CDR1 as GTSNPN and CDR2 as SVGIG (reference sequence).